The 3 T cell receptor beta chains listed next were all sequenced from one sample in a study of T cells after posttransplantation cyclophosphamide. A marrow graft followed busulfan-fludarabine conditioning, with cyclophosphamide on days +3 and +4. Sequencing used immunoSEQ multiplex PCR; TCRdb keeps in-frame clones, though not all of them. The sample records about 4,100 clones, 65% to 80% being singletons. The specimen was PBMCs, collected approximately 30 days after a stem cell transplant with posttransplant cyclophosphamide. These receptors came from a male patient in his forties or fifties who received an allogeneic stem cell transplant from an unrelated donor, was CMV-positive, and had acute GVHD only. Some of the T cells may derive from the graft donor.

The V and J genes are TRBV10-3 and TRBJ1-1; the match to TRBD1 covers 10 bases. The CDR3 extends over 13 amino acids. Per germline, CDR1 ENHRY and CDR2 SYGVKD. The V segment lost 11 bases and the J segment 8 bases; nucleotides outside the gene matches: 11. The DNA for the CDR3 is TGTGCCGCGGGACAGGGGCTCCTGGGGGAAGCTTTCTTT. Translating it yields CAAGQGLLGEAFF.

The gene calls are TRBV7-9 and TRBJ1-4; tentative D call: TRBD1 (5 bases). The germline V and J ends were trimmed by 4 bases and 7 bases, with 16 bases remaining between them. Germline assignment: CDR1 SEHNR and CDR2 FQNEAQ (reference sequence). CDR3 length: 15 residues. The CDR3: CASSSLTARGEKLFF. For the CDR3, the DNA is TGTGCCAGCAGCTCGTTGACAGCCCGTGGTGAAAAACTGTTTTTT. The complete variable domain, with remaining parts taken from reference TRBV7-9 and TRBJ1-4, reads DTGVSQNPRHKITKRGQNVTFRCDPISEHNRLYWYRQTLGQGPEFLTYFQNEAQLEKSRLLSDRFSAERPKGSFSTLEIQRTEQGDSAMYLCASSSLTARGEKLFFGSGTQLSVL.

V is TRBV5-6 and J is TRBJ2-5; 9 bases agree with TRBD2. The germline gives CDR1 SGHDT, CDR2 YYEEEE. The trim removed 6 bases at V and 5 bases at J, leaving 8 bases unmatched. The CDR3 length is 14 residues. The DNA of the CDR3 is TGTGCCAGCACCCACGCGGGGGGGGTTGAGACCCAGTACTTC. The encoded protein is CASTHAGGVETQYF.